This paragraph reports one T cell receptor beta chain. Its antigen remains unknown. Measured with immunoSEQ multiplex PCR; TCRdb has only the in-frame clones, and not every one. Among 150,000 to 200,000 clones listed, 80% to 90% were seen once. This sample was taken from a study of cytomegalovirus exposure and HLA in healthy donors. About the research overall: The 95 to 150 validation repertoires, a later analysis reported, used the same platform as the approximately 630 first-cohort repertoires.

General study findings and limits: The tendency of first-cohort TCR clusters to co-occur in the 120 or so validation repertoires emerged from a later analysis.

This CDR3 contains 11 residues. V shed 6 bases and J shed 6 bases, with 12 bases lying between them. The V gene's germline CDR1 is DFQATT and CDR2 SNEGSKA (reference sequence). V gene TRBV20-1 combines with J gene TRBJ2-7; the D is unclear. This clonotype was obtained from a woman aged 18-30 years in good health and CMV-seronegative. Source material: PBMCs. The DNA of the CDR3 is TGCAGTGCCCTGAGTCCCGGCGAGCAGTACTTC. As protein: CSALSPGEQYF.